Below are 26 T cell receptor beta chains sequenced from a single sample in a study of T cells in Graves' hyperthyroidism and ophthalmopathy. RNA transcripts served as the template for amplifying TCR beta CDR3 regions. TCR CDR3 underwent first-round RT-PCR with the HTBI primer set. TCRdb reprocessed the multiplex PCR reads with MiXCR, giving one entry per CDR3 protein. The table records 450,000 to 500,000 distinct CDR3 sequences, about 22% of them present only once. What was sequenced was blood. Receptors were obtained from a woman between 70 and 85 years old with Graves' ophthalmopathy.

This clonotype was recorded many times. The CDR3, as DNA: TGTGCCAGCAGTTTCGACACAACGAACACCGGGGAGCTGTTTTTT. This sequence encodes CASSFDTTNTGELFF. The gene calls are TRBV12-3 or TRBV12-4 and TRBJ2-2; D unresolved. V was pared by 3 bases and J by 0 bases, with 8 bases between. The CDR3 loop spans 15 amino acids.

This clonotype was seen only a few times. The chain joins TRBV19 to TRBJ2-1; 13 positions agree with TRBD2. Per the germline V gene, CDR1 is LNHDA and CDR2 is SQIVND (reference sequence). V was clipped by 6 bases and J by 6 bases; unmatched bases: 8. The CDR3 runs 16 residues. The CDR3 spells CASRGTSGRAFNEQFF. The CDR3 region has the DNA TGTGCCAGTAGGGGTACTAGCGGGAGGGCCTTCAATGAGCAGTTCTTC.

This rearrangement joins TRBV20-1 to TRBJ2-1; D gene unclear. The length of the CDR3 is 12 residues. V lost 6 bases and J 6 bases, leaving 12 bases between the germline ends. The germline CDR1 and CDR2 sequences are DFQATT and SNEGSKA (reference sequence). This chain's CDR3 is CSANLAFNEQFF. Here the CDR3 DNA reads TGCAGTGCCAACCTCGCCTTCAATGAGCAGTTCTTC.

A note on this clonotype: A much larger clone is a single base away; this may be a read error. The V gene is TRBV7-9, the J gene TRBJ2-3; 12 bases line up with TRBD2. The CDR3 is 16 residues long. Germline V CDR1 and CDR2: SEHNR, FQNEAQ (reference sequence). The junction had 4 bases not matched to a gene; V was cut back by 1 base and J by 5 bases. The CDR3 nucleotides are TGTGCCAGCAGCTTAGTAGAGACTAGCGGGAGAGATACGCAGTATTTT. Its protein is CASSLVETSGRDTQYF.

The CDR3 is CASSIVGRSNEQFF. For the CDR3, the DNA is TGTGCCAGTAGTATAGTGGGTCGGAGCAATGAGCAGTTCTTC. This chain links TRBV19 with TRBJ2-1; no firm D call. V lost 1 base and J lost 6, with 10 bases in between. This CDR3 region has 14 residues. CDR1 is LNHDA, CDR2 SQIVND, per germline (reference sequence).

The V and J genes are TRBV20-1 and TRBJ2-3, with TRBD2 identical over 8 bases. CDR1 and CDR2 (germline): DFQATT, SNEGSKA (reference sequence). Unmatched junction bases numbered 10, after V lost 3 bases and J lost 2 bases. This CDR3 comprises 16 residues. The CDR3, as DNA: TGCAGTGCTAGTATGGCGGGAGGAACCTCCACAGATACGCAGTATTTT. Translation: CSASMAGGTSTDTQYF.

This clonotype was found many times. The CDR3 loop is CAWSGRDRISGNTIYF. CDR3 DNA: TGTGCCTGGAGCGGTCGAGACAGAATCTCTGGAAACACCATATATTTT. The rearrangement links TRBV30 to TRBJ1-3; a possible D gene is TRBD1 (5 bases). Germline V CDR1 and CDR2: GTSNPN, SVGIG (reference sequence). The CDR3 sequence is 16 residues long. V gave up 3 bases and J gave up 0 bases, with 15 bases separating them.

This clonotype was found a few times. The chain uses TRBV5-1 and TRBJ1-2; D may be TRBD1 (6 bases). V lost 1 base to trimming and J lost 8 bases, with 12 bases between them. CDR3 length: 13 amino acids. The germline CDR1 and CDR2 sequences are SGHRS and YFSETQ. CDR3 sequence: CASSLQGPRGYTF. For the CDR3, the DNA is TGCGCCAGCAGCTTGCAGGGGCCCAGGGGCTACACCTTC.

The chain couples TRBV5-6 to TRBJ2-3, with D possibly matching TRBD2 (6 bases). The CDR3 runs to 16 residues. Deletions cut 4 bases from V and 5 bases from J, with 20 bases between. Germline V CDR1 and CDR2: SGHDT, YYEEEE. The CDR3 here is CASSPLGVGGVDTQYF. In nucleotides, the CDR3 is TGTGCCAGCAGCCCACTGGGGGTCGGGGGAGTAGATACGCAGTATTTT.

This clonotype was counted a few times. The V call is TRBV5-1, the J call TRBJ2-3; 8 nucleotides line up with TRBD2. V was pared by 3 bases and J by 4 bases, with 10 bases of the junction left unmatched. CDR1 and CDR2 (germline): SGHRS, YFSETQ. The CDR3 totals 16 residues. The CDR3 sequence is CASSSSPAGVADTQYF. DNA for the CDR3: TGCGCCAGCAGCTCTTCCCCAGCGGGAGTTGCAGATACGCAGTATTTT.

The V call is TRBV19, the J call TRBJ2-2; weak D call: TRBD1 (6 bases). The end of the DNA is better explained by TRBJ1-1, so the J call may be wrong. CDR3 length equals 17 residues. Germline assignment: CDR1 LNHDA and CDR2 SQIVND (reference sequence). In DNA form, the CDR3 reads TGTGCCAGTAGTATAGGGGGAAACAGGGCCTCTGGTGTGGGAGCTTTCTTT. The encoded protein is CASSIGGNRASGVGAFF.

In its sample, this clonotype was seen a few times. CDR3 residues: CASSLSSQGGEQYF. Written as DNA, the CDR3 is TGCGCCAGCAGCTTGAGTTCACAGGGAGGCGAGCAGTACTTC. This chain links TRBV5-1 with TRBJ2-7; D may be TRBD1 or TRBD2 (6 bases each). Per the germline V gene, CDR1 is SGHRS and CDR2 is YFSETQ. Trimming removed 1 base at V and 6 bases at J, with 14 bases between. The CDR3 is made up of 14 amino acids.

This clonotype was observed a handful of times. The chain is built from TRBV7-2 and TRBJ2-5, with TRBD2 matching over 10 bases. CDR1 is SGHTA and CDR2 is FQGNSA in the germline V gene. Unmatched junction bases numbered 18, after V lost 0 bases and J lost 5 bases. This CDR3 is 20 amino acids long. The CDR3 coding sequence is TGTGCCAGCAGCTTAGCGGTGAAAGCGGGAGGGCCATTTGGGGGTGAGACCCAGTACTTC. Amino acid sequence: CASSLAVKAGGPFGGETQYF.

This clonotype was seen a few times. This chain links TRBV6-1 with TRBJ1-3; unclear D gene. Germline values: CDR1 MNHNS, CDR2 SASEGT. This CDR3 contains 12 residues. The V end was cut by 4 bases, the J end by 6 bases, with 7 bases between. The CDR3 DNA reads TGTGCCAGCAGTGGCCAATCAAACACCATATATTTT. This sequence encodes CASSGQSNTIYF.

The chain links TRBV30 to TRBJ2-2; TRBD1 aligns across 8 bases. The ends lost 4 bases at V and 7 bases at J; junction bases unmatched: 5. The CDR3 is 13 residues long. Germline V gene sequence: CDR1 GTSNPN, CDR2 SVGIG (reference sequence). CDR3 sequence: CAWTRQGIGELFF. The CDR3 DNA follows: TGTGCCTGGACCAGACAGGGGATCGGGGAGCTGTTTTTT.

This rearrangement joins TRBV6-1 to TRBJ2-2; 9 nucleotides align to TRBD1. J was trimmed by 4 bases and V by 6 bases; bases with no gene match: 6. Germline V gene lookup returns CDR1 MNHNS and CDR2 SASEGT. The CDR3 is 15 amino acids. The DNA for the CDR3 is TGTGCCAGCAGCAACAGGGGGCTAGGCACCGGGGAGCTGTTTTTT. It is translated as CASSNRGLGTGELFF.

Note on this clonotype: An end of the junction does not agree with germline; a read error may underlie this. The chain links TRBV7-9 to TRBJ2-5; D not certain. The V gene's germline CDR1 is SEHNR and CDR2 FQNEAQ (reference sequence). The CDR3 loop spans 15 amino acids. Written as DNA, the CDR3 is TGCGCCAGCAGCCAAGGTCTAGTGGAATTAGAGACCCAGTACTTC. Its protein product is CASSQGLVELETQYF.

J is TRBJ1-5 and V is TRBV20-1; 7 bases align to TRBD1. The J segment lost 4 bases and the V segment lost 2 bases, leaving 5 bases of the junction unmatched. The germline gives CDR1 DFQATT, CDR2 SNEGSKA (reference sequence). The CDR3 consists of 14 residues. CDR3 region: CSARKGQINQPQHF. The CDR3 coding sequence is TGCAGTGCTAGAAAGGGACAGATAAATCAGCCCCAGCATTTT.

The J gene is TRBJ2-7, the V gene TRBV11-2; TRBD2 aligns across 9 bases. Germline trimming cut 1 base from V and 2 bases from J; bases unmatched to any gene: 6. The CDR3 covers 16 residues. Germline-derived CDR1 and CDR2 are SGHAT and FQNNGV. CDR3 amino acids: CASSLAVGGRAYEQYF. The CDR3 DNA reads TGTGCCAGCAGCTTAGCGGTTGGCGGGAGGGCCTACGAGCAGTACTTC.

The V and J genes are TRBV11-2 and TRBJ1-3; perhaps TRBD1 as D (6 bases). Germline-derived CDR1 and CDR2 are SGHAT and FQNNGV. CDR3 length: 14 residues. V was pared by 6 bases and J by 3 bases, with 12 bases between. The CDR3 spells CASSPRGHGNTIYF. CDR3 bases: TGTGCCAGCAGTCCCAGGGGACATGGAAACACCATATATTTT.

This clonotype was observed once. The CDR3 loop is CASSWGHSETQYF. CDR3 nucleotide sequence: TGTGCCAGTTCGTGGGGCCATTCGGAGACCCAGTACTTC. The chain combines TRBV19 with TRBJ2-5, with a weak D call TRBD1 (5 bases). The CDR3 has 13 amino acids. Trimming took off 8 bases at V and 5 bases at J, with 15 bases between the two ends. Germline CDR1 is LNHDA and CDR2 is SQIVND (reference sequence).

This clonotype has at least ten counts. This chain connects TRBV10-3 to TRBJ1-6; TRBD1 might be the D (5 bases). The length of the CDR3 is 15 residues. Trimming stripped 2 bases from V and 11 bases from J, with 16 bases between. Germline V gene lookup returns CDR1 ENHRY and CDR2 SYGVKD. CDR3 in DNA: TGTGCCATCAGTGAGGACGGGGGTGAGAGGGCACCCCTCCACTTT. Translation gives CAISEDGGERAPLHF.

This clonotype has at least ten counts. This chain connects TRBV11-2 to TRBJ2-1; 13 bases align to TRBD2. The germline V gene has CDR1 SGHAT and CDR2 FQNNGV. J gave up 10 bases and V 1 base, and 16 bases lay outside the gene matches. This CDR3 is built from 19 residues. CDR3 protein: CASSLGRPRTSGGLREQFF. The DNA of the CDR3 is TGTGCCAGCAGCTTAGGGCGTCCTAGGACTAGCGGGGGTTTGAGGGAGCAGTTCTTC.

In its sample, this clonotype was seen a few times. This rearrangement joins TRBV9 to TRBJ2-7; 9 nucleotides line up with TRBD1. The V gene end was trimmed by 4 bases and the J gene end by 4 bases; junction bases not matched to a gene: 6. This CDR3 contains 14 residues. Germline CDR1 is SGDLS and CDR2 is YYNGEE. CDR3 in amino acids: CASSRGQGQYEQYF. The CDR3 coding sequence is TGTGCCAGCAGCCGGGGACAGGGTCAATACGAGCAGTACTTC.

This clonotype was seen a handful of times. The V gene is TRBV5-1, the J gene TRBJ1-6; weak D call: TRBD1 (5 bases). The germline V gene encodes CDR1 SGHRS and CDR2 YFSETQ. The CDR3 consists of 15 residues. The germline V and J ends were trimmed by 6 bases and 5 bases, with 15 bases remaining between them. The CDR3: CASNRVTGDNSPLHF. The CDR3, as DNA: TGCGCCAGCAATAGAGTAACAGGTGATAATTCACCCCTCCACTTT. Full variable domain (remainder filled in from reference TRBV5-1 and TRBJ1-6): KAGVTQTPRYLIKTRGQQVTLSCSPISGHRSVSWYQQTPGQGLQFLFEYFSETQRNKGNFPGRFSGRQFSNSRSEMNVSTLELGDSALYLCASNRVTGDNSPLHFGNGTRLTVT.

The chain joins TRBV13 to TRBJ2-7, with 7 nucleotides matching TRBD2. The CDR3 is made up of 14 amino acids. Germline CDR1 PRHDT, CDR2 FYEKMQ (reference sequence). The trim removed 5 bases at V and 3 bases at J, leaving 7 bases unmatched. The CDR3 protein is CASSPGLTNYEQYF. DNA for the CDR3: TGTGCCAGCAGCCCGGGACTAACAAACTACGAGCAGTACTTC. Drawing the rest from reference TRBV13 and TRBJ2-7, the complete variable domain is AAGVIQSPRHLIKEKRETATLKCYPIPRHDTVYWYQQGPGQDPQFLISFYEKMQSDKGSIPDRFSAQQFSDYHSELNMSSLELGDSALYFCASSPGLTNYEQYFGPGTRLTVT.